Described below is a single T cell receptor (beta chain) sequence and its context. This clone's antigen is unknown. No much larger clone exists at a distance of one base, and base qualities are not known. Sequenced using an Illumina NovaSeq 6000. TCRalpha and TCRbeta cDNA libraries were constructed by 5'RACE with constant-segment primers, with sample barcodes and unique molecular identifiers being introduced. RNA was extracted from every sample with Trizol reagent. Amplification of the libraries took two PCR steps, and the second step added a second sample barcode plus Illumina TruSeq adapters. Libraries were sequenced on an Illumina NovaSeq with 2 x 150 bp paired-end reads. Regarding the original processing steps: The reads were demultiplexed and collapsed into UMI-guided consensus sequences using migec v1.2.7. Using mixcr v2.1.11, UMI consensuses were aligned to TRA and TRB V and J templates and then assembled into clonotypes. A clonotype was counted as expanded or contracted only if both edgeR and NoisET called the change significant, with noise models trained on biological replicates. For edgeR calls, the thresholds were a false discovery rate-adjusted p below 0.01 and a log2 fold-change of 1. As an exploratory analysis of dynamics, PCA with hierarchical clustering was applied to max-normalized trajectories of the 1000 most abundant clonotypes. Separately sequenced CD4+ and CD8+ repertoires were used to assign a CD4 or CD8 phenotype to each responding clone. The raw public reads went through TCRdb reprocessing: fastp at Q25, MiXCR clone calling, in-frame beta chains kept. Rows are combined by CDR3 protein, so each entry shows the most common genes and DNA. TCRdb's processing, not the authors' own work, is the source of the V and J calls. This sample comprises a few hundred thousand distinct CDR3 sequences, about a sixth of them detected only once. The ten largest account for roughly a fifth of the sample.

The data originate from a study of T-cell memory formation after mild COVID-19 listed by TCRdb under 2021. A note on the overall study: TCR sequence clusters from the two donors were largely donor specific. In a couple of donors, T-cell clones that expanded and contracted after mild COVID-19 were tracked by sequencing TCRalpha and TCRbeta repertoires over time. Two young, previously healthy adult volunteers made up the cohort, one male and one female.

On the study overall, not on this receptor specifically: Clones that contracted from day 15 to 85 showed balanced CD4/CD8 phenotypes, whereas a second wave of clones that expanded from day 15 to 37 leaned towards CD4+. Contracting CD4+ clones appeared mostly in the CM and EM memory subsets, whereas CD8+ clones were enriched in EMRA. The study covered only a couple of mild cases, and larger cohorts including severe cases with pre-infection samples were considered necessary. SARS-CoV-2 specificity was not confirmed for the second-wave clones peaking on day 37. Some responding clones were detected in pre-infection memory, suggesting pre-existing cross-reactive memory T cells joined the SARS-CoV-2 response.

The CDR3, from cysteine to phenylalanine, totals 13 residues. Just the 39-base CDR3 DNA is kept, in frame starting at base 1. Reading the germline V gene gives CDR1 SQVTM and CDR2 ANQGSEA. V is shortened by 4 bases, J by 3 bases, and the region joining them spans 12 bases. Ficoll-Paque density gradient centrifugation was the method used to isolate PBMCs. The clonotype comes from a man between 18 and 35 years old who had mild COVID-19 (a few samples of this study predate the infection). The sample titles of this study are shuffled in the database, so cell type and time point are left out; the donor was told from shared clones. The chain was built from TRBV29-1 and TRBJ2-5; no D segment can be confidently identified. The sequenced material came from PBMCs or a T cell subset sorted from them (not recorded which). The sequenced DNA is TGCAGCGTTGCAGCGAGGCTAAAAGAGACCCAGTACTTC. Protein translation: CSVAARLKETQYF. When the CDR3 is completed using the reference TRBV29-1 and TRBJ2-5 genes on either side, the full variable domain is SAVISQKPSRDICQRGTSLTIQCQVDSQVTMMFWYRQQPGQSLTLIATANQGSEATYESGFVIDKFPISRPNLTFSTLTVSNMSPEDSSIYLCSVAARLKETQYFGPGTRLLVL.